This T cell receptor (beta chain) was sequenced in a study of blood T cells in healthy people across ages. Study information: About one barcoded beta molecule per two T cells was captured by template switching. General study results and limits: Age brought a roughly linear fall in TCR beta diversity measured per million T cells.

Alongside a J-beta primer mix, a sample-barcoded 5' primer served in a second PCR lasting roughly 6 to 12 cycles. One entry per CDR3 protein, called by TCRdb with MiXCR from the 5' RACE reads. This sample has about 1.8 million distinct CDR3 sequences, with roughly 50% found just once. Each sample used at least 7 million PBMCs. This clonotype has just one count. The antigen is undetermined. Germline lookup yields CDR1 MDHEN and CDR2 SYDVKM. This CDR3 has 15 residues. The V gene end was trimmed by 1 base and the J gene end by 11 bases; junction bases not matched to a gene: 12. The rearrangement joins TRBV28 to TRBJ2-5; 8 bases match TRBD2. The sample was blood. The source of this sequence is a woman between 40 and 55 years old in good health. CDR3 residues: CASSLSGLDSNEQYF. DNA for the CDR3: TGTGCCAGCAGTTTATCGGGACTAGACAGCAATGAGCAGTACTTC.